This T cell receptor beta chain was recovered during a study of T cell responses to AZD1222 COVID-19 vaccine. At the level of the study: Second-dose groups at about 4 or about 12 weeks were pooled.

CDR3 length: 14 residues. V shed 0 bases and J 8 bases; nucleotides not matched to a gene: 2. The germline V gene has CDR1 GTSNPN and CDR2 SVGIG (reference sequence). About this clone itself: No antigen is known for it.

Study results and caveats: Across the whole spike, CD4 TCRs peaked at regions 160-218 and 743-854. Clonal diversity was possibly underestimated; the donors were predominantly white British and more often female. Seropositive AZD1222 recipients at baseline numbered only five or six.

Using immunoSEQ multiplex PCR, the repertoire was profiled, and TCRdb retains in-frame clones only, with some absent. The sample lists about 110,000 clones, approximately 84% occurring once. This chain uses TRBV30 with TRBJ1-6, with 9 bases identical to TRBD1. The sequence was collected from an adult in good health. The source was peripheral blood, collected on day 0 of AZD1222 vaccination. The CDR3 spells CAWSVGTGHSPLHF. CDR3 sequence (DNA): TGTGCCTGGAGTGTCGGGACAGGGCATTCACCCCTCCACTTT.